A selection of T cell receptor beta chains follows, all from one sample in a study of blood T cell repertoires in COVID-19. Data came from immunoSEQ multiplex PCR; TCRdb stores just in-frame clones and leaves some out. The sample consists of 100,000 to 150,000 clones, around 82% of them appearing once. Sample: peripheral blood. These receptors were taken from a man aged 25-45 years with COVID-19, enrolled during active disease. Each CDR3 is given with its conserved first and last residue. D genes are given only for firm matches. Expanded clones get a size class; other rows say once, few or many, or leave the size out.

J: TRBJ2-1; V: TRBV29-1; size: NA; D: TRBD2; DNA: TGCAGCGGCTCCCTAGCGGGAGTGGTGTCGGCCTACAATGAGCAGTTCTTC; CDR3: CSGSLAGVVSAYNEQFF
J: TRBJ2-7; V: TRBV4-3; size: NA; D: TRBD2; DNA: TGCGCCAGCAGCCCGGGACTAGCGGGGCACTACGAGCAGTACTTC; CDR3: CASSPGLAGHYEQYF
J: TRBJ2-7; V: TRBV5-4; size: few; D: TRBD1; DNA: TGTGCCAGCAGCTTCAACAGGGGATCCTACGAGCAGTACTTC; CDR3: CASSFNRGSYEQYF
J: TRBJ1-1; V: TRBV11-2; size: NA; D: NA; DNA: TGTGCCAGCAGCAAACCCCGGGGGGGTGGTACTGAAGCTTTCTTT; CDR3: CASSKPRGGGTEAFF
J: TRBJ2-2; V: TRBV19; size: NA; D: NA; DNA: TGTGCCAGTAGTATGACAGCGAACACCGGGGAGCTGTTTTTT; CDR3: CASSMTANTGELFF
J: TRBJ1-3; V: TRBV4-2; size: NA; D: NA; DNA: TGTGCCAGCAGCCGAAAGCTCGACAGCAACTCTGGAAACACCATATATTTT; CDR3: CASSRKLDSNSGNTIYF
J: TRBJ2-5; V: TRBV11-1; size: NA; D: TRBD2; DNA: TGTGCCAGCAGCCCCGGGGCAGCGGGGTATACGGAGACCCAGTACTTC; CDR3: CASSPGAAGYTETQYF
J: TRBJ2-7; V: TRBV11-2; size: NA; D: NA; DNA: TGTGCCAGCAGCTTAGGACAGGTTATTGAGCAGTACTTC; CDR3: CASSLGQVIEQYF
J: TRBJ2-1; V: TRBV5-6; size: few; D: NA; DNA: TGTGCCAGCAGCTTGGGAGCGGGTGGATGGAATGAGCAGTTCTTC; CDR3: CASSLGAGGWNEQFF
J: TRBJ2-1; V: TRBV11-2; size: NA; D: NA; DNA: TGTGCCAGCAGCTTAGCCGTCGGGACTGGGGACTACAATGAGCAGTTCTTC; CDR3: CASSLAVGTGDYNEQFF
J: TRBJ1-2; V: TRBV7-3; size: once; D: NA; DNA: TGTGCCAGCAGCTTAACGGCCCCGGGAGAACGCACCTTC; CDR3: CASSLTAPGERTF
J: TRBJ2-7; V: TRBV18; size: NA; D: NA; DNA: TGTGCCAGCTCACAAGGAGCGGATTACGAGCAGTACTTC; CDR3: CASSQGADYEQYF
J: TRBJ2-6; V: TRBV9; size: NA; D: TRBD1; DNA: TGTGCCAGCAGCCTCCGACAGGGGGCGCCCTCTGGGGCCAACGTCCTGACTTTC; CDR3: CASSLRQGAPSGANVLTF
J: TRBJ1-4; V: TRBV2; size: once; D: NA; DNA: TGTGCCACTACCCAGGGTTTGCCTAATGAAAAACTGTTTTTT; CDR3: CATTQGLPNEKLFF
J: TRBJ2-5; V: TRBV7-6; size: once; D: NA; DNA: TGTGCCAGCAGCTTAGAAGAGGGCGCGGGAAGGGAATGGGAGACCCAGTACTTC; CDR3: CASSLEEGAGREWETQYF
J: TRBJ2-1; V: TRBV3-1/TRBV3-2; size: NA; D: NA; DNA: TGTGCCAGCAGCCAGTGGACCGGGGGCAATGAGCAGTTCTTC; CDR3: CASSQWTGGNEQFF
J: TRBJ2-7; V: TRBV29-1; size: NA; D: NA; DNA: TGCAGCGTTGAACTGAGTACCGGCGGCCGCTACGAGCAGTACTTC; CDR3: CSVELSTGGRYEQYF
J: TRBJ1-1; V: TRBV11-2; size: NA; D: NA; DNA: TGTGCCAGCAGCTCCCGTCCAGGGAATGCTGAAGCTTTCTTT; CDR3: CASSSRPGNAEAFF
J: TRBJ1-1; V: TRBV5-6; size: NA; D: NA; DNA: TGTGCCAGCAGCTTGGCGTCATACTACATGAACACTGAAGCTTTCTTT; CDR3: CASSLASYYMNTEAFF
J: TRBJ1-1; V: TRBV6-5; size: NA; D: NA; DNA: TGTGCCAGCAGTCGGAGGGAGGGGACCACTGAAGCTTTCTTT; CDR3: CASSRREGTTEAFF
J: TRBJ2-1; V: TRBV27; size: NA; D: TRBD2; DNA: TGTGCCAGCAGTCCCCGGGTGACTAGCGGGAGCTCCTACAATGAGCAGTTCTTC; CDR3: CASSPRVTSGSSYNEQFF
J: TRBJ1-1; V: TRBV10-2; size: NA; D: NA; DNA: TGCGCCAGCAAGGGAGGGGTAATGAACACTGAAGCTTTCTTT; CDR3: CASKGGVMNTEAFF
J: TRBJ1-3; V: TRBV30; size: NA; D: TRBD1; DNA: TGTGCCGAGGACAGGGGTGGAAACACCATATATTTT; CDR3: CAEDRGGNTIYF
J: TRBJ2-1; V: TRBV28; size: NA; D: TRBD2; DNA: TGTGCCAGCAGTCCCGCGGGACTAGCGCAGAATGAGCAGTTCTTC; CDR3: CASSPAGLAQNEQFF
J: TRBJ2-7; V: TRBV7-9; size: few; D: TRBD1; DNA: TGTGCCAGCAGCTTAGGGGGACAGGCAGGCGAGCAGTACTTC; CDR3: CASSLGGQAGEQYF
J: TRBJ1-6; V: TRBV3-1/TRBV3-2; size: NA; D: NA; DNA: TGTGCCAGCAGCCAAGGACAGAACCGTTCACCCCTCCACTTT; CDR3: CASSQGQNRSPLHF
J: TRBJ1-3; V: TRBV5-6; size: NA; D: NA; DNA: TGTGCCAGCAGCTTGCAGGGCGGTACTCACCTCGCTGGAAACACCATATATTTT; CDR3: CASSLQGGTHLAGNTIYF
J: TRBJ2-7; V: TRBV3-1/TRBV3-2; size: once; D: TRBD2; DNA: TGTGCCAGCAGCCAAGTTCGCGGGAAGCGGGGAGGCGAGCAGTACTTC; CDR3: CASSQVRGKRGGEQYF
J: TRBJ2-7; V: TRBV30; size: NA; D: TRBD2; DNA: TGTGCCTGGAAGCGGGGGATAGACGAGCAGTACTTC; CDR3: CAWKRGIDEQYF
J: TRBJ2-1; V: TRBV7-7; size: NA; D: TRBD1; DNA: TGTGCTAGCAGCAGATGGGACAGGGGGAGTGTGGGTGGTGAGCAGTTCTTC; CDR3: CASSRWDRGSVGGEQFF
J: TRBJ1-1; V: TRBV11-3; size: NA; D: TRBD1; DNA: TGTGCCAGCAGCCGTTCGACAGGGGAGGAAAACACTGAAGCTTTCTTT; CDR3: CASSRSTGEENTEAFF
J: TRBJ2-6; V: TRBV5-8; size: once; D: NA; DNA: TGTGCCAGCAGCTTTGGGACACAACTCTCTGGGGCCAACGTCCTGACTTTC; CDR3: CASSFGTQLSGANVLTF
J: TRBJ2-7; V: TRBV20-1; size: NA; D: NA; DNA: TGCAGTGCCCGTCGAGGGTACGAGCAGTACTTC; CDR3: CSARRGYEQYF
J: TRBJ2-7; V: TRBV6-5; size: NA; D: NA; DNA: TGTGCCAGCAGTCGACAGGGAGGACCCTACGAGCAGTACTTC; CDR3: CASSRQGGPYEQYF
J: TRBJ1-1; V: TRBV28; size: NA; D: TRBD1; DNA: TGTGCCAGCAGCCATGGACAGGGGGGGATGAACACTGAAGCTTTCTTT; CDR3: CASSHGQGGMNTEAFF
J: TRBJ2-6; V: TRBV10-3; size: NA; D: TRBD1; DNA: TGTGCCATCAGGGACAGGGGAGACTCTGGGGCCAACGTCCTGACTTTC; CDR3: CAIRDRGDSGANVLTF